The 7 T cell receptor beta chains reported below all come from one sample, sequenced in a study of vaccination and CD4 T cells after COVID-19. Treatment: approximately 9-day PBMC culture with coronavirus spike peptide pools or control peptides (ViraFEST assay). The assay that was used to sequence DNA from cultured CD4+ T cells was the Oncomine TCR Beta short-read assay. TCRdb processed the PCR reads anew with MiXCR; each CDR3 protein has one entry. Counted here are some 20,000 distinct CDR3 sequences, roughly 44% occurring once; the ten biggest clones make up about 18%. Antigen specificity for these receptors is unknown. The sample was CD4+ T cells from blood, cultured in vitro, taken before SARS-CoV-2 vaccination. Receptors were obtained from a human donor who received a COVID-19 vaccine.

The rearrangement joins TRBV20-1 to TRBJ1-2; a possible D gene is TRBD1 (5 bases). This CDR3 is built from 13 residues. CDR1 and CDR2 from the germline V gene are DFQATT and SNEGSKA (reference sequence). The V gene lost 5 bases and the J gene lost 4 bases, with 14 bases spanning the gap. CDR3 in DNA: TGCAGTGCTGCTTTCAGGGAAAGCTATGGCTACACCTTC. Its translation is CSAAFRESYGYTF.

CDR3 bases: TGTGCTAGTGGTTCAGACAGGGGGCAGAATCAGCCCCAGCATTTT. Translation: CASGSDRGQNQPQHF. The chain combines TRBV12-5 with TRBJ1-5; 10 nucleotides align to TRBD1. J was trimmed by 4 bases and V by 4 bases; bases with no gene match: 4. Per the germline V gene, CDR1 is LGHNT and CDR2 is FRNRAP. The CDR3 contains 15 residues.

The rearrangement joins TRBV6-1 to TRBJ1-1; 7 nucleotides match TRBD1. The CDR3 spans 13 residues. The junction had 10 bases not matched to a gene; V was cut back by 7 bases and J by 8 bases. Germline CDR1 MNHNS, CDR2 SASEGT. The CDR3 DNA reads as TGTGCCAGCACCCTTGGGACAGTTCTCGAAGCTTTCTTT. As protein: CASTLGTVLEAFF.

This clonotype was seen a few times. The chain combines TRBV21-1 with TRBJ1-1; the D call of TRBD1 is as the table states it, not checked on the DNA. TRBV21-1 is classified as a pseudogene. This CDR3 has 16 amino acids. CDR3 region: CASSKVENRVNTEAFF. DNA of the CDR3: TGTGCCAGCAGCAAAGTGGAGAACCGGGTGAACACTGAAGCTTTCTTT.

This chain links TRBV6-1 with TRBJ2-3, with 9 bases fitting TRBD1. Germline assignment: CDR1 MNHNS and CDR2 SASEGT. The CDR3 loop spans 14 amino acids. V was clipped by 7 bases and J by 3 bases; unmatched bases: 5. In nucleotides, the CDR3 is TGTGCCAGCACCATGACAGGGGGAACAGATACGCAGTATTTT. This encodes CASTMTGGTDTQYF.

This clonotype occurred a few times. V is TRBV19 and J is TRBJ2-5; 8 nucleotides agree with TRBD1. Germline CDR1 and CDR2: LNHDA and SQIVND (reference sequence). Trimming took 5 bases from V and 6 from J; bases not matched to a gene: 8. This CDR3 is 14 amino acids long. The CDR3 loop is CASSPKQGVKTQYF. The CDR3 DNA reads TGTGCCAGTAGTCCGAAACAGGGGGTAAAGACCCAGTACTTC. Drawing the rest from reference TRBV19 and TRBJ2-5, the complete variable domain is DGGITQSPKYLFRKEGQNVTLSCEQNLNHDAMYWYRQDPGQGLRLIYYSQIVNDFQKGDIAEGYSVSREKKESFPLTVTSAQKNPTAFYLCASSPKQGVKTQYFGPGTRLLVL.

This chain connects TRBV12-3 or TRBV12-4 to TRBJ2-1; TRBD2 aligns across 13 bases. The CDR3 extends over 15 amino acids. Trimming at V came to 7 bases and at J to 7 bases, leaving 7 bases not matched to a gene. This CDR3 reads CASNLLAGGRNEQFF. The CDR3 DNA is TGTGCCAGCAACCTACTAGCGGGGGGGCGGAATGAGCAGTTCTTC.